This T cell receptor (beta chain) comes out of a study of vaccination and CD4 T cells after COVID-19. As for the study in general: The post-vaccine samples came a median 72 days after dose two (range 14 to 241). Overlapping spike peptides from SARS-CoV-2, HCoV-NL63, HCoV-OC43 and HCoV-229E served to stimulate the cells. General study findings and limits: With convalescent patients, a median about 90% of reactive clones emerged solely after vaccination.

Treatment noted: approximately nine-day PBMC culture with coronavirus spike peptide pools or control peptides (ViraFEST assay). The Oncomine TCR Beta short-read assay was applied to DNA of cultured CD4+ T cells. The authors extracted genomic DNA from cultured CD4+ T cells. Using its own MiXCR run on the PCR reads, TCRdb lists one record per CDR3 protein. The table has more than 15,000 distinct CDR3 sequences, around 66% seen once. Comments on this clonotype: The antigen remains unidentified.

The CDR3 contains 18 residues. Per germline, CDR1 DFQATT and CDR2 SNEGSKA (reference sequence). Trimming took 0 bases from V and 5 from J, leaving 23 bases between them. The clonotype was recovered from a human donor who had recovered from COVID-19. The chain is built from TRBV20-1 and TRBJ1-5; TRBD1 is a possible D gene (6 bases). Input material: CD4+ T cells from blood, cultured in vitro. CDR3 region: CSARDRTPGQTIYQPQHF. DNA of the CDR3: TGCAGTGCTAGAGATCGGACCCCGGGACAAACGATTTATCAGCCCCAGCATTTT.